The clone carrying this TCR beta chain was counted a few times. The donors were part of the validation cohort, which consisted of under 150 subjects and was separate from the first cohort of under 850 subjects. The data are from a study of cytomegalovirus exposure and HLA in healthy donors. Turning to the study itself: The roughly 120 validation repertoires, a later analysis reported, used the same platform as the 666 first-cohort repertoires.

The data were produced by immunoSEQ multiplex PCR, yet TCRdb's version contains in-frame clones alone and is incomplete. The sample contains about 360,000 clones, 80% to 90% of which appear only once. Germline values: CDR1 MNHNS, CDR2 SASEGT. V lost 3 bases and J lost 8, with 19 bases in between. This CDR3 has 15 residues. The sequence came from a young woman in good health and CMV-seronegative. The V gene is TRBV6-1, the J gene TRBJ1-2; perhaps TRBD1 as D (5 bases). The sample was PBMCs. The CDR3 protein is CASSDPGKGFGGYTF. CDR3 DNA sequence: TGTGCCAGCAGTGACCCAGGGAAGGGATTTGGAGGCTACACCTTC.